This entry lists 18 T cell receptor beta chains sequenced from one sample in a study of PD-1 and CTLA-4 blockade in melanoma. Method: immunoSEQ multiplex PCR; TCRdb's copy keeps in-frame clones and lacks some. The sample includes over 25,000 clones, roughly 91% of them seen just once. Sequenced here: CD8+ T cells from peripheral blood, sampled before anti-PD-1 treatment. These receptors came from a human donor with melanoma.

The chain uses TRBV19 and TRBJ2-1; the D is unclear. Trimming pared 0 bases from V and 7 bases from J, leaving 7 bases between. The CDR3 sequence is 13 residues long. Germline CDR1 reads LNHDA; CDR2 reads SQIVND (reference sequence). DNA of the CDR3: TGTGCCAGTAGTATAGATCTGGGAAATGAGCAGTTCTTC. It encodes CASSIDLGNEQFF.

The genes are TRBV18 and TRBJ2-5; maybe TRBD1 (5 bases). CDR3 size: 13 residues. V was pared by 3 bases and J by 5 bases, with 10 bases between. Germline CDR1 is KGHSH and CDR2 is LQKENI. CDR3 in amino acids: CASSPGQEETQYF. CDR3 in DNA: TGTGCCAGCTCACCTGGACAAGAGGAGACCCAGTACTTC.

This chain joins TRBV7-8 and TRBJ2-7, with D perhaps given as TRBD1 or TRBD2 (6 bases each). Germline V gene lookup returns CDR1 SGHVS and CDR2 FQNEAQ. Trimming removed 3 bases from V and 2 bases from J, with 11 bases in between. The CDR3 is 14 residues long. CDR3: CASSLGGRTYEQYF. Here the CDR3 DNA reads TGTGCCAGCAGCTTGGGGGGCAGAACCTACGAGCAGTACTTC.

This clone was recorded only once. The chain joins TRBV28 to TRBJ1-1; TRBD1 might be the D (5 bases). CDR1 is MDHEN and CDR2 is SYDVKM in the germline V gene. The CDR3 sequence is 14 residues long. V was clipped by 6 bases and J by 3 bases, with 14 bases between them. CDR3 protein: CASSPRVDYTEAFF. The CDR3 bases are TGTGCCAGCAGCCCCAGGGTGGACTACACTGAAGCTTTCTTT.

This chain connects TRBV27 to TRBJ2-4; no definite D call. CDR3 size: 13 residues. Germline CDR1 reads MNHEY; CDR2 reads SMNVEV (reference sequence). V lost 6 bases and J 1 base, leaving 7 bases between the germline ends. The CDR3 loop is CASSGNAKNIQYF. The CDR3 DNA is TGTGCCAGCAGCGGAAATGCCAAAAACATTCAGTACTTC.

The chain is built from TRBV6-1 and TRBJ1-6; D is uncertain. The CDR3 contains 17 residues. V was pared by 1 base and J by 0 bases, with 10 bases between. In germline, CDR1 is MNHNS, CDR2 SASEGT. CDR3: CASSEGQPRSYNSPLHF. Written as DNA, the CDR3 is TGTGCCAGCAGTGAAGGTCAGCCGCGCTCCTATAATTCACCCCTCCACTTT.

DNA of the CDR3: TGTGCCAGCAGTGCCATTGCATCCTACGAGCAGTACTTC. It yields the protein CASSAIASYEQYF. The rearrangement joins TRBV27 to TRBJ2-7; no reliable D call. Between the trimmed V and J ends, which lost 5 bases and 1 base, there was a span of 9 bases. Looked up from germline, CDR1 is MNHEY and CDR2 is SMNVEV (reference sequence). The CDR3 sequence is 13 residues long.

The rearrangement links TRBV19 to TRBJ2-5, with a tentative D call TRBD1 (6 bases). CDR1 and CDR2 from the germline V gene are LNHDA and SQIVND (reference sequence). The CDR3 is made up of 15 amino acids. The V end lost 10 bases, the J end lost 2 bases, and 20 bases lay between the germline ends. DNA of the CDR3: TGTGCCACTAGCCTCCGGGACACCCCACAAGAGACCCAGTACTTC. Its translation is CATSLRDTPQETQYF.

The rearrangement links TRBV9 to TRBJ2-2, with 10 bases aligning to TRBD1. The CDR3 extends over 15 amino acids. CDR1 is SGDLS and CDR2 is YYNGEE in the germline V gene. V lost 4 bases and J lost 5; bases outside the gene matches: 5. In nucleotides, the CDR3 is TGTGCCAGCAGCCCACGGACAGGGGGGACCGGGGAGCTGTTTTTT. It encodes CASSPRTGGTGELFF.

The chain uses TRBV14 and TRBJ1-2, with a weak D call TRBD1 (6 bases). Per germline, CDR1 SGHDN and CDR2 FVKESK. Trimming pared 3 bases from V and 4 bases from J, leaving 18 bases between. This CDR3 region has 16 residues. CDR3 sequence: CASSQGFTGIIYGYTF. The DNA for the CDR3 is TGTGCCAGCAGCCAGGGGTTTACAGGGATAATCTATGGCTACACCTTC.

CDR3 in DNA: TGTGCCAGCAGTGACATGACCCCAGATACGCAGTATTTT. This gives the protein CASSDMTPDTQYF. The chain carries TRBV2 and TRBJ2-3; D gene unclear. This CDR3 comprises 13 residues. The germline V gene encodes CDR1 SNHLY and CDR2 FYNNEI. The V end was cut by 3 bases, the J end by 4 bases, with 8 bases between.

V gene TRBV12-3 or TRBV12-4 combines with J gene TRBJ1-2, with D uncertain. Trimming removed 1 base from V and 10 bases from J, with 10 bases in between. CDR3 length equals 12 residues. The CDR3 nucleotides are TGTGCCAGCAGTTTAGAAGGGAGATACTACACCTTC. Translated, it gives CASSLEGRYYTF.

The rearrangement uses TRBV2 and TRBJ2-5, with 8 bases fitting TRBD1. With V trimmed by 6 bases and J by 7 bases, 7 bases remained unmatched. The length of the CDR3 is 13 residues. Per germline, CDR1 SNHLY and CDR2 FYNNEI. The DNA of the CDR3 is TGTGCCAGCAGGGACAGGGCCGAGGGGACCCAGTACTTC. This codes for CASRDRAEGTQYF.

This clone was detected once. The rearrangement links TRBV19 to TRBJ1-1; D unresolved. The V gene lost 2 bases and the J gene lost 2 bases, with 9 bases spanning the gap. The V gene's germline CDR1 is LNHDA and CDR2 SQIVND (reference sequence). The CDR3 has 14 amino acids. CDR3 residues: CASSILTANTEAFF. CDR3 coding DNA: TGTGCCAGTAGTATATTAACGGCAAACACTGAAGCTTTCTTT.

This clone occurred once. The rearrangement joins TRBV28 to TRBJ1-4; D is uncertain. V was cut by 6 bases and J by 3 bases, with 20 bases left in between. Germline lookup yields CDR1 MDHEN and CDR2 SYDVKM. CDR3 length: 17 residues. The DNA for the CDR3 is TGTGCCAGCAGCCTTAGCGCGTTGGGCATTGCTAATGAAAAACTGTTTTTT. Its translation is CASSLSALGIANEKLFF.

This rearrangement joins TRBV14 to TRBJ2-3, with no clear D. V lost 4 bases and J lost 1, with 3 bases in between. Germline V gives CDR1 SGHDN, CDR2 FVKESK. There are 12 residues in the CDR3. The chain's CDR3 is CASSLGTDTQYF. CDR3 coding DNA: TGTGCCAGCAGCCTAGGCACAGATACGCAGTATTTT.

This chain links TRBV30 with TRBJ1-1; weak D call: TRBD1 (6 bases). Germline V CDR1 and CDR2: GTSNPN, SVGIG (reference sequence). The CDR3 spans 12 residues. The V and J ends lost 6 bases and 3 bases respectively, with 11 bases between them. In DNA, the CDR3 is TGTGCCTGCGAAGGGGGTGACACTGAAGCTTTCTTT. Amino acid sequence: CACEGGDTEAFF.

The chain links TRBV5-4 to TRBJ2-1; possible D gene TRBD1, 6 bases. This CDR3 is 12 amino acids long. Germline loops: CDR1 SGHNT, CDR2 YYREEE (reference sequence). V lost 4 bases and J lost 7, with 9 bases in between. CDR3 coding DNA: TGTGCCAGCAGCCCCGGACAGAATGAGCAGTTCTTC. Encoded protein: CASSPGQNEQFF.